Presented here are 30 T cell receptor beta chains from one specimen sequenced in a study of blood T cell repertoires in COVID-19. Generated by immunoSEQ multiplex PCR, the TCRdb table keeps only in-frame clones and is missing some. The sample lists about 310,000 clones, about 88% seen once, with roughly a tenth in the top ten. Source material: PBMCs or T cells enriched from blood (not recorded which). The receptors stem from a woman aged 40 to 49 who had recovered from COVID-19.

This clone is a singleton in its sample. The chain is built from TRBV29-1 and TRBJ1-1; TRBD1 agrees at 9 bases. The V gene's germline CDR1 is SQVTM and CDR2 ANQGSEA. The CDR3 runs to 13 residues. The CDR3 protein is CSAGTGLNTEAFF. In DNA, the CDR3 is TGCAGTGCGGGGACAGGGTTGAACACTGAAGCTTTCTTT.

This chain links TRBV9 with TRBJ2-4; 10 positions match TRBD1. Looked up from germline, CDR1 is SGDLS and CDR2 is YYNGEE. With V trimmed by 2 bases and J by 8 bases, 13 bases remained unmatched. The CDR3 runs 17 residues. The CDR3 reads CASSVGGGTGVVDIQYF. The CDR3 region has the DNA TGTGCCAGCAGCGTGGGTGGGGGGACAGGGGTGGTGGACATTCAGTACTTC.

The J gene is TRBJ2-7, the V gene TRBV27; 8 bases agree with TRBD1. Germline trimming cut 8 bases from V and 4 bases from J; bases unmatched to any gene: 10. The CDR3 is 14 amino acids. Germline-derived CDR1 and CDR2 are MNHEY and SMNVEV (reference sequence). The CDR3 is CASGSRDRYYEQYF. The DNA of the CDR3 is TGTGCCAGCGGATCCCGGGACAGGTATTACGAGCAGTACTTC.

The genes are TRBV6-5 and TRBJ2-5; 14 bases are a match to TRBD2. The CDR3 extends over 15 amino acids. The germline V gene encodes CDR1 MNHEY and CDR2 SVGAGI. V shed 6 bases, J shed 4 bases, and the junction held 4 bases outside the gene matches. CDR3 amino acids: CASRRLAGGGETQYF. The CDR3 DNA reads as TGTGCCAGCAGGCGACTAGCGGGAGGGGGAGAGACCCAGTACTTC.

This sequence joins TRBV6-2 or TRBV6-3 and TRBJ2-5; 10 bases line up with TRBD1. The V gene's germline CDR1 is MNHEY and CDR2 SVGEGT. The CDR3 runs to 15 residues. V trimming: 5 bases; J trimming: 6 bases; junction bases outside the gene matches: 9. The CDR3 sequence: CASSQPDRGRKTQYF. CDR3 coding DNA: TGTGCCAGCAGTCAGCCCGACAGGGGGCGTAAGACCCAGTACTTC.

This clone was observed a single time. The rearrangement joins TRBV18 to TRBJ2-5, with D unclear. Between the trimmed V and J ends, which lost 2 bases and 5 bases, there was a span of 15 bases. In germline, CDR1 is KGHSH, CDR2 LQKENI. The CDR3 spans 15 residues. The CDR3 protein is CASSPNPDPGETQYF. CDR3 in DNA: TGTGCCAGCTCACCAAACCCAGACCCCGGGGAGACCCAGTACTTC.

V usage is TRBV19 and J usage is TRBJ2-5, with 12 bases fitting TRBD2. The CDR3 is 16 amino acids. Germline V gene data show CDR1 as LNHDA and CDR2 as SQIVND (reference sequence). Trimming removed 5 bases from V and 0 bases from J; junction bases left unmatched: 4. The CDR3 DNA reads TGTGCCAGTAGTCCCGGACTAGCGGGGAACCAAGAGACCCAGTACTTC. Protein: CASSPGLAGNQETQYF.

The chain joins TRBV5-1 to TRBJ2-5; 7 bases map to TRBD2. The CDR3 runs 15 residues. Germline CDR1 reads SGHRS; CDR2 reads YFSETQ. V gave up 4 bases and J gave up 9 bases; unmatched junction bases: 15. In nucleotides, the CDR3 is TGCGCCAGCAGCCCATCCGGAGGGAGGGCCGGGGCCCAGTACTTC. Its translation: CASSPSGGRAGAQYF.

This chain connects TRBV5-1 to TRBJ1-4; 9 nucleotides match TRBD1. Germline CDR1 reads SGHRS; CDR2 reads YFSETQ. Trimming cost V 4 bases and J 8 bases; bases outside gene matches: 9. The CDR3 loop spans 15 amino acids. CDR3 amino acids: CASSLYGQGTEKLFF. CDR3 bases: TGCGCCAGCAGCCTCTATGGACAGGGGACCGAAAAACTGTTTTTT. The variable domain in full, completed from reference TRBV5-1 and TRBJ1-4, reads KAGVTQTPRYLIKTRGQQVTLSCSPISGHRSVSWYQQTPGQGLQFLFEYFSETQRNKGNFPGRFSGRQFSNSRSEMNVSTLELGDSALYLCASSLYGQGTEKLFFGSGTQLSVL.

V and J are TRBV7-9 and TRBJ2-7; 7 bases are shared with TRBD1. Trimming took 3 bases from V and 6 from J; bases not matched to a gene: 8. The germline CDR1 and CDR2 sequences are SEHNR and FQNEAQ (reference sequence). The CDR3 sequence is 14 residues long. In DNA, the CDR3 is TGTGCCAGCAGCTTCGATAGGACAGGCGGCGAGCAGTACTTC. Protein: CASSFDRTGGEQYF.

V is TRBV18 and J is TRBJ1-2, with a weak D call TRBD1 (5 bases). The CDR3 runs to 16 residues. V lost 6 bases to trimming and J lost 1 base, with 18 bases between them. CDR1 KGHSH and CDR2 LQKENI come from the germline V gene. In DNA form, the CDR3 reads TGTGCCAGCTCGCAAGCCTCGGCAGGGCGTAACTATGGCTACACCTTC. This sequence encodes CASSQASAGRNYGYTF.

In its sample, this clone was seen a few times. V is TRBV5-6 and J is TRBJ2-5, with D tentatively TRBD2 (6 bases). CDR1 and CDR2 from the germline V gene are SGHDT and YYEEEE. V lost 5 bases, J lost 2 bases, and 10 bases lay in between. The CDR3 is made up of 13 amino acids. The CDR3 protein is CASRSGRQETQYF. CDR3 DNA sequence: TGTGCCAGCAGGTCAGGGAGGCAAGAGACCCAGTACTTC.

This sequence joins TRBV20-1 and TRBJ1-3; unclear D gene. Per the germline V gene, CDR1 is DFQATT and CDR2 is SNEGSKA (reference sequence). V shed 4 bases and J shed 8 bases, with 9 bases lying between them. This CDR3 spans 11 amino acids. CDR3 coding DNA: TGCAGTGCTACAGCGGGTGACACCATATATTTT. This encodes CSATAGDTIYF.

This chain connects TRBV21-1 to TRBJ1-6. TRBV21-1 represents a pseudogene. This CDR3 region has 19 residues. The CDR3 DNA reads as TGTGCCAGCAGCAAAGCGCGGAGGTCCCGTTACTCCTATAATTCACCCCTCCACTTT. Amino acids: CASSKARRSRYSYNSPLHF.

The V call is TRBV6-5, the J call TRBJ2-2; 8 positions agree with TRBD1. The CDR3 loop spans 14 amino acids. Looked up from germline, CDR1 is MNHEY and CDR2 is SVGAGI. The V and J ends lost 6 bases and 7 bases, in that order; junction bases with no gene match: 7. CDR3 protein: CASRDRGLGGELFF. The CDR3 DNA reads TGTGCCAGCAGAGACAGGGGCTTGGGCGGGGAGCTGTTTTTT.

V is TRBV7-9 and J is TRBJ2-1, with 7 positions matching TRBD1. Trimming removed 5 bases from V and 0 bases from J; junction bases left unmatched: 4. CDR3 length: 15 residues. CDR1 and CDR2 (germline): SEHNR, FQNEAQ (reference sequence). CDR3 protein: CASSRGQSSYNEQFF. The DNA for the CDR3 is TGTGCCAGCAGCCGGGGACAGAGCTCCTACAATGAGCAGTTCTTC.

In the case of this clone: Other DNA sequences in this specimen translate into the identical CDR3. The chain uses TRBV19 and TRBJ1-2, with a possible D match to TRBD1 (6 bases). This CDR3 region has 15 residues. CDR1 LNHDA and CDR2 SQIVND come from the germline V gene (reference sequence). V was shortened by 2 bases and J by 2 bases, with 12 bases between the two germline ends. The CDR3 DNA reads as TGTGCCAGTAGTATATCGGCAGGGGAGAACTATGGCTACACCTTC. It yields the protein CASSISAGENYGYTF.

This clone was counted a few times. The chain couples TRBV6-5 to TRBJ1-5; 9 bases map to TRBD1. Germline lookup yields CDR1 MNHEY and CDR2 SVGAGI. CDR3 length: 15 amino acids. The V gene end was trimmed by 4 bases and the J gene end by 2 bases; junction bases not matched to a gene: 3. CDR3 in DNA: TGTGCCAGCAGTTGGGGACAGGGAGGCAATCAGCCCCAGCATTTT. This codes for CASSWGQGGNQPQHF.

Here the CDR3 DNA reads TGTGCCAGCAGTTACGAGGCGGGGCACTATGGCTACACCTTC. Encoded protein: CASSYEAGHYGYTF. The chain has TRBV6-2 or TRBV6-3 and TRBJ1-2, with D perhaps matching TRBD1 (5 bases). Deletions cut 2 bases from V and 3 bases from J, with 10 bases between. CDR1 is MNHEY and CDR2 is SVGEGT in the germline V gene. There are 14 residues in the CDR3.

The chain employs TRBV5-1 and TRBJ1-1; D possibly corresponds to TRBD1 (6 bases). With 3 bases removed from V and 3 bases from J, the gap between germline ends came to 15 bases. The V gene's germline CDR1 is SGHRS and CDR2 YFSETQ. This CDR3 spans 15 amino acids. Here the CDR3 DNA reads TGCGCCAGCAGCTCCCCCGGGACACTCCACACTGAAGCTTTCTTT. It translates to CASSSPGTLHTEAFF.

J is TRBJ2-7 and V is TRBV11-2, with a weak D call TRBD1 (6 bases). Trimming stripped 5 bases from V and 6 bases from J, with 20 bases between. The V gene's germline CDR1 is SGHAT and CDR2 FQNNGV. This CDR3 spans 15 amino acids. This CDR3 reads CASSQDSRLGGEQYF. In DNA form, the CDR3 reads TGTGCCAGCAGCCAGGACAGCCGCCTCGGCGGCGAGCAGTACTTC.

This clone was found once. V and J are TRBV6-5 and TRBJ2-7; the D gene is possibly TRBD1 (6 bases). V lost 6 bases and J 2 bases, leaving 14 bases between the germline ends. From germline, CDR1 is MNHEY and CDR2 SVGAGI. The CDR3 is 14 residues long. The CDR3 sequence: CASSPTGAAYEQYF. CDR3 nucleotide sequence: TGTGCCAGCAGCCCGACAGGCGCCGCCTACGAGCAGTACTTC.

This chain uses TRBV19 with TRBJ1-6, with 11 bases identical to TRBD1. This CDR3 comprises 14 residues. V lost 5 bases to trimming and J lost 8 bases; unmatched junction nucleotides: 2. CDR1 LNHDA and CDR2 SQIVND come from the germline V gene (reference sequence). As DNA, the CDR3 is TGTGCCAGTAGTGGGACAGGGGGTTATTCACCCCTCCACTTT. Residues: CASSGTGGYSPLHF.

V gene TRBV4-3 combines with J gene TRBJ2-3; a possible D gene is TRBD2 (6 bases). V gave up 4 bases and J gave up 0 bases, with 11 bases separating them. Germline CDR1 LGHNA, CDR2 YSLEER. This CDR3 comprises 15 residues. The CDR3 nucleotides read TGCGCCAGCAGCCTCCAGAGCGGGAGCACAGATACGCAGTATTTT. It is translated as CASSLQSGSTDTQYF.

CDR3 in DNA: TGTGCCAGCAGCCATCCTCAGGGGGCTAACTATGGCTACACCTTC. It encodes CASSHPQGANYGYTF. The chain recombines TRBV4-2 with TRBJ1-2; 7 bases agree with TRBD1. The J segment lost 0 bases and the V segment lost 3 bases, leaving 4 bases of the junction unmatched. Germline V gene lookup returns CDR1 LGHNA and CDR2 YNFKEQ. CDR3 length: 15 residues.

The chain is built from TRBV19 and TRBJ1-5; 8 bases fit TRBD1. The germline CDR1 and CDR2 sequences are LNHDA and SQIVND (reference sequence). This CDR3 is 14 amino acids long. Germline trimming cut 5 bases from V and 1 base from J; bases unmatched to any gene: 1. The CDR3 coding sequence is TGTGCCAGTAGTGGACAGGGAAGCAATCAGCCCCAGCATTTT. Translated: CASSGQGSNQPQHF. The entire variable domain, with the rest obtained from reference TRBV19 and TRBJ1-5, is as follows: DGGITQSPKYLFRKEGQNVTLSCEQNLNHDAMYWYRQDPGQGLRLIYYSQIVNDFQKGDIAEGYSVSREKKESFPLTVTSAQKNPTAFYLCASSGQGSNQPQHFGDGTRLSIL.

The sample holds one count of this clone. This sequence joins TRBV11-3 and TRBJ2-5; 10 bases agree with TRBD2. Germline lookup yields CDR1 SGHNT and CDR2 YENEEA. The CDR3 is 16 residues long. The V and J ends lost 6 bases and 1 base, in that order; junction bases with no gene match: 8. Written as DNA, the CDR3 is TGTGCCAGCAGTGCGGGGACTAGCGAGATCCAAGAGACCCAGTACTTC. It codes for CASSAGTSEIQETQYF.

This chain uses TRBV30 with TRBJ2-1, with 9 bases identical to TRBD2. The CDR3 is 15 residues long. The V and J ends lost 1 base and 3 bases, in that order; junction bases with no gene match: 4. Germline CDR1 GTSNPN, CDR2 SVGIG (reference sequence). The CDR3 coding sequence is TGTGCCTGGAGTGCGGAGACTAGCGGCTACAATGAGCAGTTCTTC. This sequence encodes CAWSAETSGYNEQFF.

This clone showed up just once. In DNA form, the CDR3 reads TGTGCCAGTAGTAATCCCCCAGAGGAGGGAGAGACCCAGTACTTC. This gives the protein CASSNPPEEGETQYF. The chain couples TRBV19 to TRBJ2-5, with D possibly TRBD2 on 6 matching bases. Per germline, CDR1 LNHDA and CDR2 SQIVND (reference sequence). V was clipped by 4 bases and J by 4 bases, with 16 bases between them. The CDR3 consists of 15 residues.

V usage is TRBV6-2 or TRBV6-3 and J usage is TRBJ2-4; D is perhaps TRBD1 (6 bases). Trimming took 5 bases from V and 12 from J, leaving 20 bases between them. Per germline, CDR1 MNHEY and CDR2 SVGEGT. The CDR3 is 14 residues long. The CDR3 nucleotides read TGTGCCAGCAGTGTAACAGGGCCCCGGGCCACTCAGTACTTC. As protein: CASSVTGPRATQYF.